The present entry profiles one TCR beta chain with its context. TCRdb's copy holds only in-frame clones and misses some; the assay was immunoSEQ multiplex PCR. The profile shows about 200,000 clones, around four fifths of them singletons. The junction had 2 bases not matched to a gene; V was cut back by 2 bases and J by 4 bases. The length of the CDR3 is 15 residues. Germline assignment: CDR1 LGHNA and CDR2 YNFKEQ. This record belongs to a study of blood T cell repertoires in COVID-19. The sequenced sample consisted of peripheral blood. The J gene is TRBJ2-2, the V gene TRBV4-2; 9 positions match TRBD1. The source is a woman in her seventies with active or convalescent COVID-19. The CDR3 DNA reads TGTGCCAGCAGCCAATGGGGACAGGGCACCGGGGAGCTGTTTTTT. Translation gives CASSQWGQGTGELFF.